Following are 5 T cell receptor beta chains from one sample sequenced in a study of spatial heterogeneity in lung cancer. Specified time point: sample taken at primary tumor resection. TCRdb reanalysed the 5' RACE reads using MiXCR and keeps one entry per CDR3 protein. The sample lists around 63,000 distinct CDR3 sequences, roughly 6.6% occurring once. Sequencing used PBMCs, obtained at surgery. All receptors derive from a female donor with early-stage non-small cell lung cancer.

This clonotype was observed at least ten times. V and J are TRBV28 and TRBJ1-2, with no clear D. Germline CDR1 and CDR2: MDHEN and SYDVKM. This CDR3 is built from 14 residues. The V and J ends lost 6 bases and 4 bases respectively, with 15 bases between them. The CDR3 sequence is CASSPEPGTYGYTF. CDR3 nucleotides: TGTGCCAGCAGCCCCGAGCCAGGAACCTATGGCTACACCTTC.

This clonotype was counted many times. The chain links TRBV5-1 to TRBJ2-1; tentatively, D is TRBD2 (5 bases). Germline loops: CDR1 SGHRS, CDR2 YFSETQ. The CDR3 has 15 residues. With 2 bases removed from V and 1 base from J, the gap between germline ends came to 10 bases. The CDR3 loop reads CASSFEGGSYNEQFF. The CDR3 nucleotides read TGCGCCAGCAGCTTTGAGGGCGGATCCTACAATGAGCAGTTCTTC.

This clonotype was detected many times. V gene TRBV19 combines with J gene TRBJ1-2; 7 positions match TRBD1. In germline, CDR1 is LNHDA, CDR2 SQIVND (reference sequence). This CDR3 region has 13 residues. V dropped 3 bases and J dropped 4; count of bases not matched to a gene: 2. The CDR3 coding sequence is TGTGCCAGTAGTATCGGACAGGTCTATGGCTACACCTTC. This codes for CASSIGQVYGYTF.

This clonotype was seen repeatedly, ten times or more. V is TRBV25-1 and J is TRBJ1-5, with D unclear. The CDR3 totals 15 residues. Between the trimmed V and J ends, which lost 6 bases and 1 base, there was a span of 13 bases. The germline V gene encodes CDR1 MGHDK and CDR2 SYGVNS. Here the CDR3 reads CASSEVGISNQPQHF. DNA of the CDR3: TGTGCCAGCAGCGAGGTGGGGATAAGCAATCAGCCCCAGCATTTT.

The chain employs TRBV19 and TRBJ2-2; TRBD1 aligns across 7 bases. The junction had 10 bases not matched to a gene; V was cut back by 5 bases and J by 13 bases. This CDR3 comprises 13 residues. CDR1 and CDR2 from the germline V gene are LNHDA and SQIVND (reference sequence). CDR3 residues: CASSQEIRTGLFF. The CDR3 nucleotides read TGTGCCAGTAGTCAAGAGATTAGGACAGGGCTGTTTTTT.